Sequencing of this T cell receptor beta chain was carried out in a study of blood T cell repertoires in COVID-19 (TCRdb year 2020). Background on the whole study: Samples from collaborators originated in the United States, Italy and Spain and spanned both the acute and convalescent phases of COVID-19. Nearly every sample came with metadata listing a de-identified subject ID, COVID-19 status, age in years and sex. The repertoires were made available in a free public database intended to serve as a resource for research on the immune response to SARS-CoV-2. Deeply sampled blood TCRbeta repertoires from subjects exposed to, actively infected with, or recovered from COVID-19 were included in the dataset. The material from the prospective study consisted of cDNA or gDNA derived from T cells, B-cell-depleted T cells, or PBMCs. The samples were drawn from the first 160 participants of the ongoing ImmuneRACE study and from 1,200 or so subjects provided by 6 global collaborators. Where available, HLA class I and class II types were taken from metadata supplied by the sample provider and were not determined by assay-based typing.

The CDR3 covers 13 residues, taking in both the cysteine and the phenylalanine. Only CDR3 DNA is held: 39 bases, read in frame from base 1. V is reduced by 0 bases and J by 6 bases, leaving a spacing of 6 bases between them. Per the germline V gene, SGHRS is the CDR1 and YFSETQ is the CDR2. A remark on this clone: Its antigen remains unidentified. Per-base qualities were not stored, and no clone one base away is much larger.

TCRbeta CDR3 regions were amplified from genomic DNA by means of the immunoSEQ Assay, a bias-controlled multiplex PCR. The paper's data handling went like this. Nucleated cell counts per sample were estimated from amplification of reference gene primers within the assay. To quantify the absolute abundance of each unique TCRbeta CDR3 rearrangement, sequence reads were collapsed and filtered. For each sample, productive Simpson clonality was calculated by taking the square root of Simpson's diversity index across productive rearrangements. Entries here come from immuneACCESS through TCRdb and include only in-frame sequences with V and J called. Some clones fail to appear in such tables; in the studies checked, an unresolved V gene covers under half of the shortfall, and the cause of the remainder is unknown. Clone size and V and J calls were adopted from that table, with D and trimming inferred from the DNA. The sample contains around 180,000 clones, about 89% of them found a single time. Of the sample, roughly 2.6% is held by the ten largest clones.

Collaborating institutions collected whole blood in K2EDTA tubes following their own protocols. For TCRbeta analysis, collaborators shipped samples in one of three forms: frozen whole blood, isolated PBMCs, or DNA extracted from either of those sample types. Points the paper makes about the study in general: The amount of clinical and demographic metadata varied by source and participant and was provided uncurated.

What was sequenced was peripheral blood. This sequence originates from a man in his forties with active or convalescent COVID-19. The rearrangement joined TRBV5-1 to TRBJ2-2; the D segment could be TRBD1, given 5 matching bases. The CDR3 protein is CASSLGGPGELFF. In nucleotide form, the sequence is TGCGCCAGCAGCTTGGGGGGCCCCGGGGAGCTGTTTTTT.